This TCR beta chain was recorded in a study of T cell repertoires in cytomegalovirus infection. TCRdb re-derived calls from the reads in MiXCR, one entry per CDR3 protein. The profile shows 130,000 or so distinct CDR3 sequences, roughly 6.5% of them singletons. The table lists this clonotype with many counts. The sample taken for sequencing was PBMCs. The receptor comes from a human donor in good health (CMV status not recorded). Some clones in this sample may be carry-over from other donors' samples.

CDR3 nucleotide sequence: TGTGCCAGCAGCTCCGCGGGGACGTCGGGGTTTCAGCCCCAGCATTTT. Residues: CASSSAGTSGFQPQHF. The J gene is TRBJ1-5, the V gene TRBV7-9, with D tentatively TRBD1 (5 bases). Per germline, CDR1 SEHNR and CDR2 FQNEAQ (reference sequence). V was trimmed by 4 bases and J by 6 bases, leaving 19 bases between them. This CDR3 contains 16 residues.